This T cell receptor (beta chain) is from a study of human T cells and chemical hapten exposure. Turning to the study itself: Donors were sensitized with 2% DPC on the upper inner arm. Per-sample TCR yield variation was attributed mainly to small pooled library volume differences.

Per the authors' pipeline: Ranging from roughly 23,224 to 750,000, TCR counts per sample had a median value of 95,638. TCRdb re-derived calls from the RACE reads in MiXCR, one entry per CDR3 protein. TCRdb's processing, not the authors' own work, is the source of the V and J calls. The table records around 150,000 distinct CDR3 sequences, approximately 15% of them present only once. There are 15 residues in the CDR3. Germline V gene sequence: CDR1 LNHDA, CDR2 SQIVND (reference sequence). Trimming cost V 3 bases and J 0 bases, with 9 bases left between them. This clonotype was counted a few times. Sample time point: patch test 1, 2 weeks after DPC sensitization. Treatment meaning: therapeutic diphenylcyclopropenone sensitization with weekly scalp DPC. Donors were 18 to 70-year-old alopecia patients suitable for DPC.

This clonotype was obtained from a woman in her 30s with alopecia areata. Some clones in this sample may be carry-over from other donors' samples. The sample here was whole blood, taken in connection with sensitization to the hapten diphenylcyclopropenone (DPC). V and J are TRBV19 and TRBJ2-1; a weak D match, TRBD1 (5 bases). The DNA of the CDR3 is TGTGCCAGTAGTATCTTCCAGGGCTCCTACAATGAGCAGTTCTTC. Its translation: CASSIFQGSYNEQFF.